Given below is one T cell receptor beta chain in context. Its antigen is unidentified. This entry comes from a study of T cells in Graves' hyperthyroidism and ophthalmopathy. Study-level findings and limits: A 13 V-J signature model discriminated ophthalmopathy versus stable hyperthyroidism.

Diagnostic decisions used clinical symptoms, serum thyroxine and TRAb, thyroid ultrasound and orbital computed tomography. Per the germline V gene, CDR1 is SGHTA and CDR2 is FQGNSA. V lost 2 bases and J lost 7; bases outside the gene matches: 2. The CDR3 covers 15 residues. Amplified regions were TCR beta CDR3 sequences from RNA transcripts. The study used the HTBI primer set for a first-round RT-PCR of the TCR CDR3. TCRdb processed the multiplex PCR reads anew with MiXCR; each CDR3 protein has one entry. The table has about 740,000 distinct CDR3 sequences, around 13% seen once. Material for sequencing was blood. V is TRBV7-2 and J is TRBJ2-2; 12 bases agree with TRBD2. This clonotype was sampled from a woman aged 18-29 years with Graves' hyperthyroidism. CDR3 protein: CASSLLAGGGGELFF. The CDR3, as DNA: TGTGCCAGCAGCTTACTAGCGGGGGGGGGCGGGGAGCTGTTTTTT. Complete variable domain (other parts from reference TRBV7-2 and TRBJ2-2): GAGVSQSPSNKVTEKGKDVELRCDPISGHTALYWYRQSLGQGLEFLIYFQGNSAPDKSGLPSDRFSAERTGGSVSTLTIQRTQQEDSAVYLCASSLLAGGGGELFFGEGSRLTVL.